These 3 T cell receptor beta chains originate from one sample sequenced in a study of OX40 agonist ivuxolimab in advanced cancers. Data came from immunoSEQ multiplex PCR; TCRdb stores just in-frame clones and leaves some out. The data contain under 20,000 clones, just over 85% of them singletons. The source was CD4+ or CD8+ T cells sorted from blood, collected in a trial of the OX40 agonist ivuxolimab. All receptors derive from an adult with an advanced solid tumor such as melanoma, head and neck, liver or kidney cancer.

This sequence joins TRBV7-9 and TRBJ1-4, with unresolved D. Trimming shortened V by 5 bases and J by 4 bases, and 11 bases separated the two germline ends. The CDR3 has 14 amino acids. Germline V gene lookup returns CDR1 SEHNR and CDR2 FQNEAQ (reference sequence). The CDR3 protein is CASSPGPRNEKLFF. CDR3 DNA: TGTGCCAGCAGCCCCGGGCCGCGTAATGAAAAACTGTTTTTT.

The rearrangement uses TRBV19 and TRBJ1-3; maybe TRBD1 (6 bases). Germline V lookup: CDR1 LNHDA, CDR2 SQIVND (reference sequence). This CDR3 contains 16 residues. Trimming left V 9 bases short and J 4 bases short, with 22 bases between. CDR3 region: CARKRTADRSGNTIYF. The CDR3 nucleotides are TGTGCCAGGAAGCGGACAGCCGATCGGAGCGGAAACACCATATATTTT.

The genes are TRBV6-5 and TRBJ1-5, with D uncertain. The CDR3 sequence is 15 residues long. Germline-derived CDR1 and CDR2 are MNHEY and SVGAGI. V gave up 5 bases and J gave up 3 bases, with 14 bases separating them. CDR3 sequence (DNA): TGTGCCAGCAGTGCGGACGGGATTACCAATCAGCCCCAGCATTTT. This gives the protein CASSADGITNQPQHF.